This TCR beta chain was recovered during a study of cytomegalovirus exposure and HLA in healthy donors. 60 Vbeta and 13 Jbeta primers were used in PCR. Original processing notes: About 11 million of the 80 million or so unique TCR beta chains counted in a later analysis were shared. Clones were sequenced by immunoSEQ multiplex PCR, and TCRdb holds only the in-frame ones, with some missing. V and J calls and clone size are given by that table; D and trimming were obtained from the DNA. The sample has some 220,000 clones; about three quarters are singletons. Overall study findings and caveats: There was a cluster of highly shared sequence variants that was likely a sequencing artifact.

About this clone itself: The antigen is not known.

This sequence originates from a boy between 10 and 17 years old in good health and CMV-seronegative. Material for sequencing was PBMCs.

CDR3: CASSEYGGKNYNEQFF. CDR3 DNA sequence: TGTGCCAGCAGTGAATACGGCGGGAAGAACTACAATGAGCAGTTCTTC. V usage is TRBV6-1 and J usage is TRBJ2-1, with a tentative D call TRBD2 (6 bases). V lost 2 bases, J lost 3 bases, and 14 bases lay in between. There are 16 residues in the CDR3. From germline, CDR1 is MNHNS and CDR2 SASEGT.